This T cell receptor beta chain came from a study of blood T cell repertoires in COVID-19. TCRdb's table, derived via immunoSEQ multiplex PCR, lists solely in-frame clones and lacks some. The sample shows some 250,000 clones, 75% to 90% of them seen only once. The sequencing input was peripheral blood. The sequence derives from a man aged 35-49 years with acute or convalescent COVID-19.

This CDR3 reads CASSFQRSTDTQYF. In nucleotides, the CDR3 is TGTGCCAGCAGCTTCCAGCGGAGCACAGATACGCAGTATTTT. The chain couples TRBV7-2 to TRBJ2-3; perhaps TRBD2 as D (5 bases). Trimming left V 3 bases short and J 0 bases short, with 7 bases between. CDR1 is SGHTA and CDR2 is FQGNSA in the germline V gene. The CDR3 has 14 residues.